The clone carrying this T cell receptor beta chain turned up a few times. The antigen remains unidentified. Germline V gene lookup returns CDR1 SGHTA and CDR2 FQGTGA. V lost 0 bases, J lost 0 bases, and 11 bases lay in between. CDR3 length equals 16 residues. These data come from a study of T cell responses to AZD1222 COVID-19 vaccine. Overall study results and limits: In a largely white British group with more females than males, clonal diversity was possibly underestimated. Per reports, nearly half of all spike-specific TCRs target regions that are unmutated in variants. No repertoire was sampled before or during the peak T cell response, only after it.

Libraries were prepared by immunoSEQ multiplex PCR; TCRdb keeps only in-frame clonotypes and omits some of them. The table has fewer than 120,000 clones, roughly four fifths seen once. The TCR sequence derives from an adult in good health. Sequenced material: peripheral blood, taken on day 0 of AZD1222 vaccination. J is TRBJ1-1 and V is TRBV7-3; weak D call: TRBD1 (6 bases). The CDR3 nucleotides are TGTGCCAGCAGCTTAACAGGGGGGGCTATGAACACTGAAGCTTTCTTT. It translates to CASSLTGGAMNTEAFF.